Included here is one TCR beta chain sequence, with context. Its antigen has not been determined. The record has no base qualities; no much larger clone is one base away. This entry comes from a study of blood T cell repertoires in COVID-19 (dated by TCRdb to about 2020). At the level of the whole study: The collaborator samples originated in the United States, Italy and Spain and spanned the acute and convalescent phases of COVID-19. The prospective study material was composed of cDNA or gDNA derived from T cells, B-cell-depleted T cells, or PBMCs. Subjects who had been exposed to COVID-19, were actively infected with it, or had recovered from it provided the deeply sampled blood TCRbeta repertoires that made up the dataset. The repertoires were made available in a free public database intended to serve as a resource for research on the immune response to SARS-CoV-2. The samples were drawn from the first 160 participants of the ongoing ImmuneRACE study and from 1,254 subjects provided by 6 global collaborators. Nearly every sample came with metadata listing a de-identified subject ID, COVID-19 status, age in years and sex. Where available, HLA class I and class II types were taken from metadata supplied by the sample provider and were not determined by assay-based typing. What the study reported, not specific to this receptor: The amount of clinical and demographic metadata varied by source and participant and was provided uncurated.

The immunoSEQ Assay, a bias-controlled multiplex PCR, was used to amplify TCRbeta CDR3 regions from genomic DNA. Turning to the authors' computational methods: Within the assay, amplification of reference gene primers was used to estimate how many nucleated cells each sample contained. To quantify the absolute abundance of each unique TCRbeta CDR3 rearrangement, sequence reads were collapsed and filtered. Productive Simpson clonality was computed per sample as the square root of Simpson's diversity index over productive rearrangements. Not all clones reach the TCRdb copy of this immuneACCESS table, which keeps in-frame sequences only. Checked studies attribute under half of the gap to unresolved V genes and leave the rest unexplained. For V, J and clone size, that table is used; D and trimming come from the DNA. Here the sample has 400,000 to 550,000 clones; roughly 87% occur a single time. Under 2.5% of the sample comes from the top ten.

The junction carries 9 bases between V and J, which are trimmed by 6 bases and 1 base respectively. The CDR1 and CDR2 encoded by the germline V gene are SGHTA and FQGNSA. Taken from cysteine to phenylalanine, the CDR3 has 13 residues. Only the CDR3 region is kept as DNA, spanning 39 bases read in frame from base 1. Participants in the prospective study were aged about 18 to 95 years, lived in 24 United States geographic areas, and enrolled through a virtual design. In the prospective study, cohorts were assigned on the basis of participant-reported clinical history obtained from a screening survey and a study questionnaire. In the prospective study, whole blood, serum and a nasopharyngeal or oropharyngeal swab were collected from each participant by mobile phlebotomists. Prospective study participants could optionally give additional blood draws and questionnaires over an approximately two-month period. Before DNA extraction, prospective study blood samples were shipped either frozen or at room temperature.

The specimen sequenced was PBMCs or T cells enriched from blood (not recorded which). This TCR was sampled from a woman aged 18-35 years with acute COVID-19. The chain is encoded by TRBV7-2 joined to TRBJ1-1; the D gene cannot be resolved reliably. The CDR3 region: CASSAEQNTEAFF. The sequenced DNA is TGTGCCAGCAGTGCAGAACAGAACACTGAAGCTTTCTTT.